This T cell receptor (beta chain) was captured by sequencing in a study of T-cell reconstitution after alpha-beta-depleted transplantation in children. TCRbeta library preparation incorporated unique molecular identifiers. TCRdb analysed the PCR reads with MiXCR anew, one entry per CDR3 protein. The table lists approximately 350,000 distinct CDR3 sequences, around a tenth of them singletons, with 2% to 3% in the top ten. The V gene end was trimmed by 5 bases and the J gene end by 5 bases; junction bases not matched to a gene: 7. From germline, CDR1 is SEHNR and CDR2 FQNEAQ (reference sequence). The CDR3 is 14 residues long. This clonotype was found a few times.

Material: PBMCs from the stem cell graft donor, obtained from the stem cell graft. This receptor was obtained from a human donor who donated a stem cell graft to a child with acute lymphoblastic leukemia. The chain employs TRBV7-9 and TRBJ2-3; TRBD1 aligns across 7 bases. The CDR3 reads CASSIQGWEDTQYF. The CDR3 DNA reads as TGTGCCAGCAGCATACAGGGGTGGGAAGATACGCAGTATTTT.